The sequence of this T cell receptor beta chain was determined in a study of T cells in localized non-small cell lung cancer. The study, taken as a whole, reports: Heterogeneity cannot be ruled out, as sequencing used one tumor region only.

As to this clone: Its matching antigen is unknown.

With V trimmed by 8 bases and J by 0 bases, 7 bases remained unmatched. This CDR3 is 15 amino acids long. The germline V gene has CDR1 LNHDA and CDR2 SQIVND (reference sequence). Clones were sequenced by immunoSEQ multiplex PCR, and TCRdb holds only the in-frame ones, with some missing. The sample includes roughly 17,000 clones, approximately 90% seen only once; the top ten take under 4%. Specimen: peripheral blood, collected before any cancer treatment. V is TRBV19 and J is TRBJ2-1; the match to TRBD1 covers 7 bases. The TCR comes from a male donor aged 60 or older with stage II squamous cell lung carcinoma. CDR3 bases: TGTGCCAGTTCGACCCCAGGGGGCTCCTACAATGAGCAGTTCTTC. Protein sequence: CASSTPGGSYNEQFF. The complete variable domain, with remaining parts taken from reference TRBV19 and TRBJ2-1, reads DGGITQSPKYLFRKEGQNVTLSCEQNLNHDAMYWYRQDPGQGLRLIYYSQIVNDFQKGDIAEGYSVSREKKESFPLTVTSAQKNPTAFYLCASSTPGGSYNEQFFGPGTRLTVL.